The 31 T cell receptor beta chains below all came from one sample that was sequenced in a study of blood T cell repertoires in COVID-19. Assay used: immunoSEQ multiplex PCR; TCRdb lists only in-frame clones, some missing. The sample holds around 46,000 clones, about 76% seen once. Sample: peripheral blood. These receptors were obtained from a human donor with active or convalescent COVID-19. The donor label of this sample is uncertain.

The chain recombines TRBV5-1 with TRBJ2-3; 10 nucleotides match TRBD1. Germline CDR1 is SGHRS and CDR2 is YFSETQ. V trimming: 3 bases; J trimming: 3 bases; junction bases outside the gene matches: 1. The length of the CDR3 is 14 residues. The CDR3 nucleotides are TGCGCCAGCAGCTGGACAGGGGGAACAGATACGCAGTATTTT. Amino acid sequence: CASSWTGGTDTQYF.

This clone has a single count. In DNA, the CDR3 is TGTGCCAGCAGCCAACGAATGAGGAATTCACCCCTCCACTTT. This encodes CASSQRMRNSPLHF. The chain carries TRBV14 and TRBJ1-6; D not certain. Germline CDR1 is SGHDN and CDR2 is FVKESK. Trimming removed 2 bases at V and 7 bases at J, with 9 bases between. The CDR3 is made up of 14 amino acids.

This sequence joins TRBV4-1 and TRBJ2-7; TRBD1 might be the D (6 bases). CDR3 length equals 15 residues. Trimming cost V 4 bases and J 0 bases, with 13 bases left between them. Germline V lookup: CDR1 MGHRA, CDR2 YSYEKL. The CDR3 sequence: CASSRRDTDSYEQYF. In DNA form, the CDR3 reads TGCGCCAGCAGCCGCCGGGACACCGACTCCTACGAGCAGTACTTC.

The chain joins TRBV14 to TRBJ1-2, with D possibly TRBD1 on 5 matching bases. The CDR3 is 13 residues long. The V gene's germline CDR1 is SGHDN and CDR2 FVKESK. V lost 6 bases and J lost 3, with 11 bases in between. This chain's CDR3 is CASSAQVDYGYTF. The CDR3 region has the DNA TGTGCCAGCAGTGCACAGGTAGACTATGGCTACACCTTC.

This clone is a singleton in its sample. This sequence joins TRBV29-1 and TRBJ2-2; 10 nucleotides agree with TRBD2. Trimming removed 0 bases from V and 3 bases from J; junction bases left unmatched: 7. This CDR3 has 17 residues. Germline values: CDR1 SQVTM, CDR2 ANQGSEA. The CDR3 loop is CSVEDRLAGAYTGELFF. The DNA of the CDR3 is TGCAGCGTTGAAGATCGGCTAGCGGGAGCTTACACCGGGGAGCTGTTTTTT.

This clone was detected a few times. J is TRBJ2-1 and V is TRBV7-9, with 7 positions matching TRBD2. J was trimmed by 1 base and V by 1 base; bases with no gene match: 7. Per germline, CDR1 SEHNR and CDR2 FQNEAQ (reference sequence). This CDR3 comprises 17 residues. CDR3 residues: CASSLEGGSRSYNEQFF. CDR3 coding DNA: TGTGCCAGCAGCTTAGAGGGCGGGAGCAGGTCCTACAATGAGCAGTTCTTC.

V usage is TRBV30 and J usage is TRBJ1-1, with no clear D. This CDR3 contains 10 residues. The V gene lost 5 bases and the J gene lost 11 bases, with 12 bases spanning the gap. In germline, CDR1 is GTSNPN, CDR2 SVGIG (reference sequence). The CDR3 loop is CAWGVGRAFF. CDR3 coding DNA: TGTGCCTGGGGCGTCGGTCGCGCTTTCTTT. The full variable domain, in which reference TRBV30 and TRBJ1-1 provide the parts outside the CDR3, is SQTIHQWPATLVQPVGSPLSLECTVEGTSNPNLYWYRQAAGRGLQLLFYSVGIGQISSEVPQNLSASRPQDRQFILSSKKLLLSDSGFYLCAWGVGRAFFGQGTRLTVV.

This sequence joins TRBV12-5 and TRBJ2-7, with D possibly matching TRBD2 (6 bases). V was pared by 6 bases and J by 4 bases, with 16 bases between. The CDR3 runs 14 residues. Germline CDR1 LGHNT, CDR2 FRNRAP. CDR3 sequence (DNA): TGTGCTAGTGGGTTGTATGGAGGGAGTTACGAGCAGTACTTC. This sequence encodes CASGLYGGSYEQYF. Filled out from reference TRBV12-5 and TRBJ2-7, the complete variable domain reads DARVTQTPRHKVTEMGQEVTMRCQPILGHNTVFWYRQTMMQGLELLAYFRNRAPLDDSGMPKDRFSAEMPDATLATLKIQPSEPRDSAVYFCASGLYGGSYEQYFGPGTRLTVT.

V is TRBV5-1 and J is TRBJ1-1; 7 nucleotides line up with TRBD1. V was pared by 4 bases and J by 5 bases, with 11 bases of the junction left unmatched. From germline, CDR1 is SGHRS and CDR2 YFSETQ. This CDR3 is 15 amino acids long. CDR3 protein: CASSPNQGVGTEAFF. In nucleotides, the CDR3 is TGCGCCAGCAGCCCGAACCAGGGGGTAGGGACTGAAGCTTTCTTT.

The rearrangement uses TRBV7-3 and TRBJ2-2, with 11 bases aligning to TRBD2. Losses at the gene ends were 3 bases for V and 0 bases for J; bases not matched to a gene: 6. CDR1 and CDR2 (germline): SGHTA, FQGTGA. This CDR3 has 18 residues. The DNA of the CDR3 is TGTGCCAGCAGCTTCCTAGCGGGAGGAGCGGCGAACACCGGGGAGCTGTTTTTT. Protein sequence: CASSFLAGGAANTGELFF. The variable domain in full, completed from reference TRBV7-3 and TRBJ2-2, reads GAGVSQTPSNKVTEKGKYVELRCDPISGHTALYWYRQSLGQGPEFLIYFQGTGAADDSGLPNDRFFAVRPEGSVSTLKIQRTERGDSAVYLCASSFLAGGAANTGELFFGEGSRLTVL.

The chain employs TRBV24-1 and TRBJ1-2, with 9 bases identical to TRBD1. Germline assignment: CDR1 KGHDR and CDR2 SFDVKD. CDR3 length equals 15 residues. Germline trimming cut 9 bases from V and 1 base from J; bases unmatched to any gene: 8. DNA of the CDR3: TGTGCCACCCAAGGCGGGACAGGGAATAACTATGGCTACACCTTC. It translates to CATQGGTGNNYGYTF.

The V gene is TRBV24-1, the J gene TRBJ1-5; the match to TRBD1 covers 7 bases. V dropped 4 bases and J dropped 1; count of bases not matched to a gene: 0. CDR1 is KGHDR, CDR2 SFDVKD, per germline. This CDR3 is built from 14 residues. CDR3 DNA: TGTGCCACCAGTGAGGACAGGAGCAATCAGCCCCAGCATTTT. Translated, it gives CATSEDRSNQPQHF.

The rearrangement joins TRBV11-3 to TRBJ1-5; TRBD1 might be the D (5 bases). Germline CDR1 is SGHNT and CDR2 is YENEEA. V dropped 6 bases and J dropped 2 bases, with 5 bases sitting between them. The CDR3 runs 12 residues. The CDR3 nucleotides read TGTGCCAGCAGACAGGGCAATCAGCCCCAGCATTTT. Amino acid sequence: CASRQGNQPQHF.

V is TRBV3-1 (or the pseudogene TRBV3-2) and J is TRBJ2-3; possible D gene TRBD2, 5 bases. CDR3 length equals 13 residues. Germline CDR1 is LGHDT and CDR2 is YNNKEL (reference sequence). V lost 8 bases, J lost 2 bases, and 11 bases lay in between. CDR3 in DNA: TGTGCCAGCGGCGGGCGAAACACAGATACGCAGTATTTT. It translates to CASGGRNTDTQYF.

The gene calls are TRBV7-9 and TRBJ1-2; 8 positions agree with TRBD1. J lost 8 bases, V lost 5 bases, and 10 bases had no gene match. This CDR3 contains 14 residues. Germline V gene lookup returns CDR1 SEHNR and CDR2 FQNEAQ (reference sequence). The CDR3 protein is CASSASQGVLGYTF. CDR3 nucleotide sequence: TGTGCCAGCAGCGCGTCACAGGGGGTCCTAGGCTACACCTTC.

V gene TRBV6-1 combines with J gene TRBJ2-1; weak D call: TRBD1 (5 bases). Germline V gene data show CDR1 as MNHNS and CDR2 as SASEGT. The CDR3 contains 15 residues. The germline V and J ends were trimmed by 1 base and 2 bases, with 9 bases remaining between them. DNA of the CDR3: TGTGCCAGCAGTGAAGTCTGGGGCCCCTACAATGAGCAGTTCTTC. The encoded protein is CASSEVWGPYNEQFF.

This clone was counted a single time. This CDR3 reads CSVEAGVGNTIYF. The CDR3 nucleotides read TGCAGCGTTGAAGCAGGGGTCGGAAACACCATATATTTT. The chain recombines TRBV29-1 with TRBJ1-3, with a tentative D call TRBD1 (6 bases). The germline V gene has CDR1 SQVTM and CDR2 ANQGSEA. The V end lost 1 base, the J end lost 4 bases, and 8 bases lay between the germline ends. CDR3 length: 13 residues. Looking up the rest from reference TRBV29-1 and TRBJ1-3 gives the full variable domain: SAVISQKPSRDICQRGTSLTIQCQVDSQVTMMFWYRQQPGQSLTLIATANQGSEATYESGFVIDKFPISRPNLTFSTLTVSNMSPEDSSIYLCSVEAGVGNTIYFGEGSWLTVV.

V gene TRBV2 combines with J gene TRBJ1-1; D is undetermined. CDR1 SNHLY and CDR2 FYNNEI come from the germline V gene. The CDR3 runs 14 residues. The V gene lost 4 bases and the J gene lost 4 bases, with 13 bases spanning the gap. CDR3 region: CASSGEVVGTEAFF. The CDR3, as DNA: TGTGCCAGCAGTGGGGAGGTCGTGGGCACTGAAGCTTTCTTT.

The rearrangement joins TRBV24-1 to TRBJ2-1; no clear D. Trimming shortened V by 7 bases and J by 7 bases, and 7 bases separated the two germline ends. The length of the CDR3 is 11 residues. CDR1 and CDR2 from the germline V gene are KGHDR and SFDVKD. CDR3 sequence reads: CATSKRNEQFF. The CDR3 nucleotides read TGTGCCACCAGCAAGAGGAATGAGCAGTTCTTC.

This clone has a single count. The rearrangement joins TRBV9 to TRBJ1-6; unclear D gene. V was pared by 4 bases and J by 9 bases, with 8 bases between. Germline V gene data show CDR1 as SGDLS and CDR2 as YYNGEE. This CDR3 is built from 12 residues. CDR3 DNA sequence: TGTGCCAGCAGCCCCGAGGGTTCACCCCTCCACTTT. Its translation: CASSPEGSPLHF.

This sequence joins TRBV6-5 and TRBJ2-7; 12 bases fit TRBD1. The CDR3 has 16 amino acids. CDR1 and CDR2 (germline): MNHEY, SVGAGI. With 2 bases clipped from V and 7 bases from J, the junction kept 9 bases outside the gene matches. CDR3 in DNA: TGTGCCAGCAGTTACGGGGTGGGACAGGGGGCGCAAGAGCAGTACTTC. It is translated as CASSYGVGQGAQEQYF.

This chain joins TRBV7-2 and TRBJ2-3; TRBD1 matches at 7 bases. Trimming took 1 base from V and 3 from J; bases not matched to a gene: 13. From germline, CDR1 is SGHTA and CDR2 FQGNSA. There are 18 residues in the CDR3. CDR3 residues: CASSLDAPGQSVTDTQYF. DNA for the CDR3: TGTGCCAGCAGCTTAGACGCTCCGGGACAGTCCGTAACAGATACGCAGTATTTT.

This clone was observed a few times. The CDR3 sequence is CASSLLAGVVDEQYF. CDR3 DNA: TGTGCCAGCAGCCTATTAGCGGGAGTAGTCGACGAGCAGTACTTC. V and J are TRBV3-1 (or the pseudogene TRBV3-2) and TRBJ2-7, with 9 bases lining up with TRBD2. Per the germline V gene, CDR1 is LGHDT and CDR2 is YNNKEL (reference sequence). This CDR3 contains 15 residues. V dropped 4 bases and J dropped 5; count of bases not matched to a gene: 9.

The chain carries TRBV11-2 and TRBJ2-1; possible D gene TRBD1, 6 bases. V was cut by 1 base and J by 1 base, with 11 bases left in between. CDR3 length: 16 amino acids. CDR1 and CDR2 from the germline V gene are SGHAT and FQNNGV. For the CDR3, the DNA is TGTGCCAGCAGCTTAGTCGGCAGGGGTTCCTACAATGAGCAGTTCTTC. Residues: CASSLVGRGSYNEQFF. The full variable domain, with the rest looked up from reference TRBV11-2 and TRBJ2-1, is EAGVAQSPRYKIIEKRQSVAFWCNPISGHATLYWYQQILGQGPKLLIQFQNNGVVDDSQLPKDRFSAERLKGVDSTLKIQPAKLEDSAVYLCASSLVGRGSYNEQFFGPGTRLTVL.

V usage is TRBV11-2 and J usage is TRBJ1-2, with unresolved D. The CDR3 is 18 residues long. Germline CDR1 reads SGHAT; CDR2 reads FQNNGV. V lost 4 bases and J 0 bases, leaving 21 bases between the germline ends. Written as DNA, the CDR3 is TGTGCCAGCAGCTCCGTCCGGGAGCCCTCCAGAGCTAACTATGGCTACACCTTC. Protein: CASSSVREPSRANYGYTF.

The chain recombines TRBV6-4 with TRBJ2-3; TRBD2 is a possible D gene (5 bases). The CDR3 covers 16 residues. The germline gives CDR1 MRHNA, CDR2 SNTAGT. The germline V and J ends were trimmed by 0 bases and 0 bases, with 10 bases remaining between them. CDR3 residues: CASSDSEVSSTDTQYF. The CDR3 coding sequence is TGTGCCAGCAGTGACTCGGAGGTGAGCAGCACAGATACGCAGTATTTT.

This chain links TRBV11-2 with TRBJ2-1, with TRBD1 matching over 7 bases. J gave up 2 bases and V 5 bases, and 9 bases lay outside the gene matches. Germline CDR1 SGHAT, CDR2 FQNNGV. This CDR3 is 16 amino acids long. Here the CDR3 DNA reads TGTGCCAGCAGCCAAACGACCGGGACAGCCTACAATGAGCAGTTCTTC. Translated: CASSQTTGTAYNEQFF.

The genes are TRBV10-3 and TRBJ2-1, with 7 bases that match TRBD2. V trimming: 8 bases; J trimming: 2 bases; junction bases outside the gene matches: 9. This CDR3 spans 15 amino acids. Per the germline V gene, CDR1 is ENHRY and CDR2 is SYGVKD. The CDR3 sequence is CAIDPTGLPYNEQFF. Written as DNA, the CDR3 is TGTGCCATCGACCCGACGGGACTACCCTACAATGAGCAGTTCTTC.

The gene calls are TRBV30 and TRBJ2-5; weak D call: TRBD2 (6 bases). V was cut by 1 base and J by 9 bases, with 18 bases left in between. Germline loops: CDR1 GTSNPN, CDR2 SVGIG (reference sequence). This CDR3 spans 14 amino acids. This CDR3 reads CAWSGRRREDSQYF. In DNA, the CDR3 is TGTGCCTGGAGTGGGCGGAGGCGGGAAGATTCCCAGTACTTC.

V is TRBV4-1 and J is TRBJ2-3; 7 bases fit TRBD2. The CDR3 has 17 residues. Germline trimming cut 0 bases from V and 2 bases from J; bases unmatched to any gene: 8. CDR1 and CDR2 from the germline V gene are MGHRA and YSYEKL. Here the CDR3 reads CASSQDPAGTTTDTQYF. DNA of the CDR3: TGCGCCAGCAGCCAAGACCCAGCGGGAACCACCACAGATACGCAGTATTTT.

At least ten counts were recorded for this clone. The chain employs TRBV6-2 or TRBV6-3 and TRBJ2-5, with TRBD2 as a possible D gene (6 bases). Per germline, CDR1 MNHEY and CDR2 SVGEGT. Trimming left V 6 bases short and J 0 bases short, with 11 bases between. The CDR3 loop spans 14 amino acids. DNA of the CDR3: TGTGCCAGCAGCCCCCCTAGCGACCAAGAGACCCAGTACTTC. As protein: CASSPPSDQETQYF.